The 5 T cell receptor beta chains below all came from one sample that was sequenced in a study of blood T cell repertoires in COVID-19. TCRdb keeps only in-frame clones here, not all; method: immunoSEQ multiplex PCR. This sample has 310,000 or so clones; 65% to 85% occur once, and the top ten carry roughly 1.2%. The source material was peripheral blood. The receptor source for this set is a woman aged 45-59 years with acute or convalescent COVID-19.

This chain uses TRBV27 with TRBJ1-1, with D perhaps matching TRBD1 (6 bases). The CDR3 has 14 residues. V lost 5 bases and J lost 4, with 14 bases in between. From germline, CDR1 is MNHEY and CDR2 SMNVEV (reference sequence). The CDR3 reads CASSPLRGRTEAFF. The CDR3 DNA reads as TGTGCCAGCAGTCCCCTGCGGGGGCGCACTGAAGCTTTCTTT.

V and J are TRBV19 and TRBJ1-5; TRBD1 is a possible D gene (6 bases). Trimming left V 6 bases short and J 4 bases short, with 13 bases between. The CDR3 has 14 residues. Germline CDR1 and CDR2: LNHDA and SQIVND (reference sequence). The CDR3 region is CASSTYRDNQPQHF. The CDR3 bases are TGTGCCAGTAGCACGTACAGGGATAATCAGCCCCAGCATTTT.

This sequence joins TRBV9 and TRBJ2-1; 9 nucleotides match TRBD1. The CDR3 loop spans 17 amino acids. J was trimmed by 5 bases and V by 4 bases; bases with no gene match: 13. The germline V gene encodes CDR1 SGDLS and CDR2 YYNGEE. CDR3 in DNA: TGTGCCAGCAGCTCATTTACACAGGGGGCGCGCAACAATGAGCAGTTCTTC. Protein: CASSSFTQGARNNEQFF. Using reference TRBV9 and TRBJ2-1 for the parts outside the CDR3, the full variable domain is DSGVTQTPKHLITATGQRVTLRCSPRSGDLSVYWYQQSLDQGLQFLIQYYNGEERAKGNILERFSAQQFPDLHSELNLSSLELGDSALYFCASSSFTQGARNNEQFFGPGTRLTVL.

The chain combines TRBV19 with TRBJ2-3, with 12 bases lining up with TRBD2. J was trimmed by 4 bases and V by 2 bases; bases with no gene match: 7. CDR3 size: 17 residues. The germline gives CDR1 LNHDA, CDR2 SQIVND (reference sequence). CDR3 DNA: TGTGCCAGTAGTATATTCCTAGCGGGGGGGCAGGCAGATACGCAGTATTTT. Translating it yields CASSIFLAGGQADTQYF.

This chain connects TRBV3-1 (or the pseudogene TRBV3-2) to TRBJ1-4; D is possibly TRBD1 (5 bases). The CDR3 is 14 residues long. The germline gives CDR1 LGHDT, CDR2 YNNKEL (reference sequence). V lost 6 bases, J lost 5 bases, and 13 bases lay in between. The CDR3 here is CASRPTVVNEKLFF. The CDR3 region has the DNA TGTGCCAGCAGACCGACAGTAGTAAATGAAAAACTGTTTTTT.